The 23 T cell receptor beta chains below all came from one sample that was sequenced in a study of T cell clones after liver transplantation (dated by TCRdb to between 2018 and 2020). Library construction relied on the immunoSEQ multiplex PCR assay. The table comes from immuneACCESS by way of TCRdb, which keeps in-frame sequences with V and J called. Part of the clones is missing from these tables; in studies checked, under half for an unresolved V gene and the rest for unknown reasons. This sample holds some 6,000 clones; roughly 80% were observed only once. More than 10% of the sample goes to the ten largest clones. Sample: CD8+ T cells from blood, taken 46 months after liver transplant. The receptors come from a human patient who received a liver transplant. Post transplant, some T cells may arise from the graft donor.

The genes are TRBV4-1 and TRBJ2-2; 9 bases are a match to TRBD1. Looked up from germline, CDR1 is MGHRA and CDR2 is YSYEKL. The V and J ends lost 1 base and 6 bases, in that order; junction bases with no gene match: 0. The CDR3 spans 14 residues. The CDR3 spells CASSQGTGAGELFF. In DNA form, the CDR3 reads TGCGCCAGCAGCCAAGGGACAGGGGCCGGGGAGCTGTTTTTT.

The J gene is TRBJ1-1, the V gene TRBV5-1; possibly TRBD1 for D (5 bases). Germline V lookup: CDR1 SGHRS, CDR2 YFSETQ. Trimming pared 0 bases from V and 0 bases from J, leaving 18 bases between. The CDR3 contains 18 residues. The CDR3 sequence: CASSLVGERREMNTEAFF. CDR3 sequence (DNA): TGCGCCAGCAGCTTGGTGGGGGAGAGACGGGAGATGAACACTGAAGCTTTCTTT.

The chain has TRBV7-2 and TRBJ2-5; 14 positions match TRBD2. Per germline, CDR1 SGHTA and CDR2 FQGNSA. This CDR3 comprises 18 residues. The J segment lost 5 bases and the V segment lost 3 bases, leaving 11 bases of the junction unmatched. CDR3 nucleotides: TGTGCCAGCAGCTTGAGCGTAAGACTAGCGGGAGGGCAGGAGACCCAGTACTTC. Its protein product is CASSLSVRLAGGQETQYF.

The chain has TRBV29-1 and TRBJ1-4; no clear D. The CDR3 has 12 amino acids. Per the germline V gene, CDR1 is SQVTM and CDR2 is ANQGSEA. V shed 4 bases and J shed 11 bases, with 14 bases lying between them. The CDR3 spells CSVALEGRKLFF. CDR3 nucleotide sequence: TGCAGCGTTGCGCTTGAAGGACGGAAACTGTTTTTT.

J is TRBJ2-3 and V is TRBV9, with TRBD2 matching over 7 bases. This CDR3 has 17 amino acids. Trimming took 6 bases from V and 3 from J; bases not matched to a gene: 16. The germline V gene has CDR1 SGDLS and CDR2 YYNGEE. CDR3 bases: TGTGCCAGCACCCCCGGATGGGGCGGGGGAAGTACAGATACGCAGTATTTT. Translation gives CASTPGWGGGSTDTQYF.

The chain couples TRBV21-1 to TRBJ2-7; TRBD1 was called by the table and not checked on the DNA. TRBV21-1 is shown as a pseudogene. CDR3 length: 15 amino acids. The CDR3 spells CASSKGRGGPYEQYF. The CDR3 DNA follows: TGTGCCAGCAGCAAAGGTAGAGGGGGCCCCTACGAGCAGTACTTC.

The V and J genes are TRBV5-4 and TRBJ2-7, with a possible D match to TRBD1 (6 bases). Germline V gives CDR1 SGHNT, CDR2 YYREEE (reference sequence). Trimming left V 3 bases short and J 3 bases short, with 10 bases between. This CDR3 spans 13 amino acids. DNA of the CDR3: TGTGCCAGCAGCTCCAGGGACATCTACGAGCAGTACTTC. Translated, it gives CASSSRDIYEQYF.

This chain joins TRBV28 and TRBJ2-1; 16 bases are shared with TRBD2. The V and J ends lost 6 bases and 8 bases, in that order; junction bases with no gene match: 10. The CDR3 sequence is 17 residues long. CDR1 MDHEN and CDR2 SYDVKM come from the germline V gene. The CDR3 nucleotides are TGTGCCAGCAGCCCCGGGACTAGCGGGAGGGCGTTCGATGAGCAGTTCTTC. Its translation: CASSPGTSGRAFDEQFF.

The chain uses TRBV19 and TRBJ1-2; D uncertain. Germline CDR1 and CDR2: LNHDA and SQIVND (reference sequence). There are 11 residues in the CDR3. V gave up 6 bases and J gave up 3 bases, with 5 bases separating them. The CDR3 spells CASRRYYGYTF. In DNA, the CDR3 is TGTGCCAGTAGGCGGTACTATGGCTACACCTTC.

V usage is TRBV29-1 and J usage is TRBJ1-3; TRBD1 aligns across 7 bases. Trimming at V came to 5 bases and at J to 6 bases, leaving 4 bases not matched to a gene. This CDR3 has 12 residues. CDR1 SQVTM and CDR2 ANQGSEA come from the germline V gene. The CDR3 is CSVMTGINTIYF. CDR3 nucleotides: TGCAGCGTTATGACAGGGATAAACACCATATATTTT.

V and J are TRBV2 and TRBJ1-1; no firm D call. The CDR3 loop spans 15 amino acids. V gave up 9 bases and J gave up 1 base, with 18 bases separating them. Germline CDR1 is SNHLY and CDR2 is FYNNEI. CDR3 amino acids: CARGRVGSWNTEAFF. DNA for the CDR3: TGTGCCAGAGGGAGGGTAGGCTCCTGGAACACTGAAGCTTTCTTT.

This chain uses TRBV18 with TRBJ1-2, with 12 positions matching TRBD1. Germline trimming cut 0 bases from V and 6 bases from J; bases unmatched to any gene: 5. Germline V gene sequence: CDR1 KGHSH, CDR2 LQKENI. CDR3 size: 16 residues. DNA of the CDR3: TGTGCCAGCTCACCACCCCGGGACAGGGGGCGGGATGGCTACACCTTC. Its translation: CASSPPRDRGRDGYTF.

The V gene is TRBV11-2, the J gene TRBJ2-1, with 12 bases fitting TRBD2. The CDR3 runs to 16 residues. Per germline, CDR1 SGHAT and CDR2 FQNNGV. Trimming at V came to 0 bases and at J to 6 bases, leaving 3 bases not matched to a gene. The CDR3 spells CASSLEGLAGINEQFF. For the CDR3, the DNA is TGTGCCAGCAGCTTAGAAGGACTAGCGGGGATCAATGAGCAGTTCTTC.

The genes are TRBV28 and TRBJ1-2, with D perhaps matching TRBD1 (5 bases). Germline V CDR1 and CDR2: MDHEN, SYDVKM. With 5 bases removed from V and 6 bases from J, the gap between germline ends came to 22 bases. The CDR3 covers 16 residues. For the CDR3, the DNA is TGTGCCAGCAGTCCGACTCCAGGGCTCCTCATCCATGGCTACACCTTC. Translating it yields CASSPTPGLLIHGYTF.

This sequence joins TRBV6-4 and TRBJ2-3; TRBD2 matches 9 bases. This CDR3 comprises 16 residues. Germline-derived CDR1 and CDR2 are MRHNA and SNTAGT. J was trimmed by 4 bases and V by 1 base; bases with no gene match: 6. The CDR3 region is CASSDLAGEGSDTQYF. The DNA of the CDR3 is TGTGCCAGCAGTGACTTAGCGGGAGAAGGATCAGATACGCAGTATTTT.

This chain uses TRBV19 with TRBJ1-1; 7 bases map to TRBD1. The trim removed 6 bases at V and 5 bases at J, leaving 9 bases unmatched. CDR3 length: 14 amino acids. Germline CDR1 LNHDA, CDR2 SQIVND (reference sequence). The DNA of the CDR3 is TGTGCCAGTAGAGAAGGGGGCTTAAGAACTGAAGCTTTCTTT. Its translation is CASREGGLRTEAFF.

In its sample, this clone was seen a few times. The J gene is TRBJ1-5, the V gene TRBV30; D remains ambiguous. CDR1 is GTSNPN and CDR2 is SVGIG in the germline V gene (reference sequence). V was trimmed by 0 bases and J by 7 bases, leaving 10 bases between them. CDR3 length: 13 residues. CDR3 DNA sequence: TGTGCCTGGAGTGTACGGGCTGGACAGCCCCAGCATTTT. Translation gives CAWSVRAGQPQHF.

The gene calls are TRBV27 and TRBJ1-1, with D uncertain. This CDR3 has 14 amino acids. V gave up 3 bases and J gave up 2 bases, with 10 bases separating them. Per germline, CDR1 MNHEY and CDR2 SMNVEV (reference sequence). CDR3 loop: CASSLLTANTEAFF. In DNA form, the CDR3 reads TGTGCCAGCAGTTTGTTGACGGCCAACACTGAAGCTTTCTTT.

The chain employs TRBV29-1 and TRBJ1-1; D not certain. From germline, CDR1 is SQVTM and CDR2 ANQGSEA. Trimming took off 0 bases at V and 6 bases at J, with 5 bases between the two ends. The CDR3 length is 11 residues. For the CDR3, the DNA is TGCAGCGTTGAAGAGGGCCCTGAAGCTTTCTTT. It yields the protein CSVEEGPEAFF.

The gene calls are TRBV28 and TRBJ2-2, with 8 nucleotides matching TRBD2. With 7 bases clipped from V and 7 bases from J, the junction kept 5 bases outside the gene matches. Germline V lookup: CDR1 MDHEN, CDR2 SYDVKM. The CDR3 extends over 13 amino acids. CDR3 coding DNA: TGTGCCAGCACTGGGAGCGGGGGCGGGGAGCTGTTTTTT. The encoded protein is CASTGSGGGELFF.

V usage is TRBV27 and J usage is TRBJ2-7, with D tentatively TRBD1 (5 bases). The germline gives CDR1 MNHEY, CDR2 SMNVEV (reference sequence). CDR3 size: 14 residues. Trimming left V 5 bases short and J 0 bases short, with 11 bases between. DNA for the CDR3: TGTGCCAGCAGTCCGCGACAGAGCTCCTACGAGCAGTACTTC. Protein product: CASSPRQSSYEQYF.

This chain joins TRBV5-8 and TRBJ1-5; D may be TRBD1 (5 bases). V shed 4 bases and J shed 7 bases, with 15 bases lying between them. Germline loops: CDR1 SGHTS, CDR2 YDEGEE. The CDR3 length is 14 residues. The DNA of the CDR3 is TGTGCCAGCAGCCTCCAGGGAATGTTACAGCCCCAGCATTTT. It encodes CASSLQGMLQPQHF.

This chain links TRBV9 with TRBJ2-3; no firm D call. The CDR3 totals 12 residues. CDR1 and CDR2 from the germline V gene are SGDLS and YYNGEE. Trimming took off 3 bases at V and 3 bases at J, with 5 bases between the two ends. The CDR3 loop reads CASSASTDTQYF. DNA of the CDR3: TGTGCCAGCAGCGCATCGACAGATACGCAGTATTTT.